This TCR beta chain was observed in a study of OX40 agonist ivuxolimab in advanced cancers. Whole-study context: Three patients, one with hepatocellular carcinoma and two with cutaneous melanoma, achieved partial responses. Study outcomes and limitations: At 0.1 to 3.0 mg/kg and by week 6, CD4+ and CD8+ T cells in the blood had expanded clonally.

People who had autoimmune disease history or systemic immunosuppression were excluded. Turning to this clone: What it recognizes is unknown.

This CDR3 is built from 16 residues. Germline V gives CDR1 GTSNPN, CDR2 SVGIG (reference sequence). Between the trimmed V and J ends, which lost 0 bases and 6 bases, there was a span of 19 bases. TCRdb's table, derived via immunoSEQ multiplex PCR, lists solely in-frame clones and lacks some. The table includes approximately 92,000 clones, approximately 80% detected once. The chain links TRBV30 to TRBJ2-3; D is unclear. This material consisted of CD4+ or CD8+ T cells sorted from blood, taken in a trial of the OX40 agonist ivuxolimab. This clonotype was sampled from an adult with an advanced solid tumor such as melanoma, head and neck, liver or kidney cancer. DNA for the CDR3: TGTGCCTGGAGTGTACGGCCAGGTCTACTGGGGGATACGCAGTATTTT. This sequence encodes CAWSVRPGLLGDTQYF. Filled out from reference TRBV30 and TRBJ2-3, the complete variable domain reads SQTIHQWPATLVQPVGSPLSLECTVEGTSNPNLYWYRQAAGRGLQLLFYSVGIGQISSEVPQNLSASRPQDRQFILSSKKLLLSDSGFYLCAWSVRPGLLGDTQYFGPGTRLTVL.